Below, 18 T cell receptor beta chains from the same sample are listed, as sequenced in a study of molecular identifiers for immune sequencing clone quantification. TCRdb analysed the PCR reads with MiXCR anew, one entry per CDR3 protein. There are approximately 590,000 distinct CDR3 sequences in the sample; roughly 25% occur only once, and 0.78% lies in the top ten. The specimen sequenced was naive CD8+ T cells from blood, with Jurkat cell RNA spiked in. Subset described: FACS-sorted CD8+CD4-CCR7+CD45RA+ naive T cells. The receptors were gathered from a human donor in good health. Some libraries in this study had Jurkat cell RNA spiked in.

This clonotype has more than one count but fewer than ten. The CDR3 region has the DNA TGTGCCAGCAGCCCAGACTCGGGGTCAGAGACCCAGTACTTC. Encoded protein: CASSPDSGSETQYF. The chain combines TRBV3-1 with TRBJ2-5, with a weak D call TRBD2 (5 bases). The CDR3 sequence is 14 residues long. V was cut by 4 bases and J by 4 bases, with 13 bases left in between. Germline assignment: CDR1 LGHDT and CDR2 YNNKEL (reference sequence).

The table lists this clonotype with many counts. V is TRBV28 and J is TRBJ2-3; TRBD2 is a possible D gene (6 bases). The CDR3 is 15 amino acids. Trimming removed 6 bases at V and 9 bases at J, with 22 bases between. Per the germline V gene, CDR1 is MDHEN and CDR2 is SYDVKM. This CDR3 reads CASRAYFGGLETQYF. Here the CDR3 DNA reads TGTGCCAGCAGAGCCTATTTCGGGGGTCTCGAGACGCAGTATTTT.

As for this clonotype: An end of the junction differs from the germline gene, which may be a read error. The chain couples TRBV6-5 to TRBJ1-1, with 7 bases identical to TRBD1. The germline V gene has CDR1 MNHEY and CDR2 SVGAGI. This CDR3 has 16 residues. CDR3 sequence (DNA): TGTGCGAGCAGTTACTTTATGAGGGACAGTAACACTGAAGCTCTCTTT. The encoded protein is CASSYFMRDSNTEALF.

This clonotype has ten or more counts. The chain carries TRBV24-1 and TRBJ1-1, with D unclear. The CDR3 sequence is 14 residues long. Germline values: CDR1 KGHDR, CDR2 SFDVKD. With 7 bases removed from V and 1 base from J, the gap between germline ends came to 12 bases. DNA for the CDR3: TGTGCCACCAGGTACGATGCACGGAACACTGAAGCTTTCTTT. Protein product: CATRYDARNTEAFF.

This clonotype was recorded at least ten times. The CDR3 bases are TGCAGCGTTGAATTGGCGGGGGCTGGGGACGAGCAGTACTTC. It codes for CSVELAGAGDEQYF. The genes are TRBV29-1 and TRBJ2-7; perhaps TRBD2 as D (7 bases). In germline, CDR1 is SQVTM, CDR2 ANQGSEA. The CDR3 loop spans 14 amino acids. Trimming cost V 2 bases and J 5 bases, with 16 bases left between them.

The rearrangement joins TRBV20-1 to TRBJ1-5, with D perhaps matching TRBD1 (6 bases). From germline, CDR1 is DFQATT and CDR2 SNEGSKA (reference sequence). V lost 4 bases to trimming and J lost 0 bases, with 19 bases between them. The CDR3 totals 17 residues. The CDR3 here is CSAILGGALYSNQPQHF. Here the CDR3 DNA reads TGCAGTGCTATTTTAGGGGGGGCCCTGTATAGCAATCAGCCCCAGCATTTT.

A remark on this clonotype: A read error may be the cause here, since a much bigger clone is one base away. V is TRBV6-1 and J is TRBJ1-5; D is unresolved. CDR3 length: 13 residues. The germline V gene encodes CDR1 MNHNS and CDR2 SASEGT. V lost 1 base to trimming and J lost 8 bases, with 9 bases between them. CDR3 in DNA: TGTGCCAGCAGTGAAGTGGGAATTAAGCCCCAGCATTTT. Its protein product is CASSEVGIKPQHF.

This clonotype has only a few counts. The chain combines TRBV10-3 with TRBJ2-3; 8 bases fit TRBD2. Germline CDR1 is ENHRY and CDR2 is SYGVKD. J was trimmed by 0 bases and V by 6 bases; bases with no gene match: 11. This CDR3 has 17 residues. The CDR3 bases are TGTGCCATCAGCGGGGCGGGGGGAAAGACTAGCACAGATACGCAGTATTTT. Amino acid sequence: CAISGAGGKTSTDTQYF.

This chain joins TRBV5-1 and TRBJ2-1, with D perhaps TRBD2 (6 bases). The CDR3 spans 14 residues. Germline V CDR1 and CDR2: SGHRS, YFSETQ. V was pared by 2 bases and J by 8 bases, with 14 bases between. The DNA for the CDR3 is TGCGCCAGCAGCTTCTCGGGAGCCGATGATGAGCAGTTCTTC. This codes for CASSFSGADDEQFF.

There are many counts of this clonotype. The rearrangement uses TRBV5-1 and TRBJ2-7; 11 bases line up with TRBD2. Germline V CDR1 and CDR2: SGHRS, YFSETQ. The CDR3 contains 15 residues. Germline trimming cut 3 bases from V and 1 base from J; bases unmatched to any gene: 3. CDR3 loop: CASSSGLAGSYEQYF. In DNA, the CDR3 is TGCGCCAGCAGCTCCGGACTAGCGGGTTCCTACGAGCAGTACTTC. Complete variable domain (other parts from reference TRBV5-1 and TRBJ2-7): KAGVTQTPRYLIKTRGQQVTLSCSPISGHRSVSWYQQTPGQGLQFLFEYFSETQRNKGNFPGRFSGRQFSNSRSEMNVSTLELGDSALYLCASSSGLAGSYEQYFGPGTRLTVT.

This clonotype was found a few times. The chain uses TRBV5-4 and TRBJ2-5; 11 bases agree with TRBD2. CDR1 and CDR2 (germline): SGHNT, YYREEE (reference sequence). The CDR3 length is 16 residues. Trimming removed 0 bases from V and 5 bases from J; junction bases left unmatched: 6. For the CDR3, the DNA is TGTGCCAGCAGCTTGGCTCTAGCGGGAGGAGGGGAGACCCAGTACTTC. It encodes CASSLALAGGGETQYF.

This chain uses TRBV19 with TRBJ2-5; 12 bases line up with TRBD2. Looked up from germline, CDR1 is LNHDA and CDR2 is SQIVND (reference sequence). CDR3 length: 16 amino acids. V was pared by 5 bases and J by 5 bases, with 9 bases of the junction left unmatched. CDR3 DNA sequence: TGTGCCAGTAGTGCAACTAGCGGGGGGTCGCGGGAGACCCAGTACTTC. Protein product: CASSATSGGSRETQYF.

This clonotype was recorded a few times. The V and J genes are TRBV12-3 or TRBV12-4 and TRBJ2-1; possibly TRBD1 or TRBD2 for D (5 bases each). The CDR3 extends over 16 amino acids. With 2 bases removed from V and 6 bases from J, the gap between germline ends came to 17 bases. CDR3 loop: CASSLSWGSFGNEQFF. The CDR3 DNA reads as TGTGCCAGCAGTTTATCTTGGGGGAGTTTCGGCAATGAGCAGTTCTTC.

This rearrangement joins TRBV5-4 to TRBJ2-2; 10 bases fit TRBD1. The junction had 11 bases not matched to a gene; V was cut back by 4 bases and J by 2 bases. The CDR3 consists of 18 residues. Germline CDR1 is SGHNT and CDR2 is YYREEE (reference sequence). The CDR3 nucleotides read TGTGCCAGCAGCCCCCGTTGGCGGGACAGGGGAAACACCGGGGAGCTGTTTTTT. Translating gives CASSPRWRDRGNTGELFF.

The rearrangement joins TRBV27 to TRBJ2-1; D tentatively reads TRBD1 or TRBD2 (5 bases each). CDR1 is MNHEY and CDR2 is SMNVEV in the germline V gene (reference sequence). Deletions cut 2 bases from V and 8 bases from J, with 19 bases between. This CDR3 has 16 amino acids. CDR3 nucleotides: TGTGCCAGCAGTTTACGAGGACCCGGGACGATCCATGAGCAGTTCTTC. This encodes CASSLRGPGTIHEQFF.

This clonotype was seen only a few times. This chain links TRBV7-2 with TRBJ2-7; TRBD2 aligns across 9 bases. The CDR3 extends over 15 amino acids. Germline-derived CDR1 and CDR2 are SGHTA and FQGNSA. V trimming: 2 bases; J trimming: 5 bases; junction bases outside the gene matches: 7. Here the CDR3 DNA reads TGTGCCAGCAGCTTATTAGCGGGAGTTGTCCACGAGCAGTACTTC. This gives the protein CASSLLAGVVHEQYF. Combining the CDR3 with reference TRBV7-2 and TRBJ2-7 gives the whole variable domain GAGVSQSPSNKVTEKGKDVELRCDPISGHTALYWYRQSLGQGLEFLIYFQGNSAPDKSGLPSDRFSAERTGGSVSTLTIQRTQQEDSAVYLCASSLLAGVVHEQYFGPGTRLTVT.

As to this clonotype: A much more abundant neighbour one base away suggests this may be a read error. The rearrangement uses TRBV7-9 and TRBJ1-1, with a weak D call TRBD1 (6 bases). The CDR3 has 12 residues. In germline, CDR1 is SEHNR, CDR2 FQNEAQ (reference sequence). This CDR3 reads CASSLGWDKASF. CDR3 DNA: TGTGCCAGCAGCTTAGGATGGGACAAAGCTTCCTTT.

V gene TRBV6-1 combines with J gene TRBJ2-7; no definite D call. Deletions cut 2 bases from V and 4 bases from J, with 12 bases between. The CDR3 has 14 amino acids. The germline gives CDR1 MNHNS, CDR2 SASEGT. The chain's CDR3 is CASSETVGSYEQYF. As DNA, the CDR3 is TGTGCCAGCAGTGAAACAGTAGGGTCGTACGAGCAGTACTTC.